The 6 T cell receptor beta chains below were found in one sample sequenced in a study of cytomegalovirus exposure and HLA in healthy donors. 13 Jbeta primers and 60 Vbeta primers were used for the PCR. The method was immunoSEQ multiplex PCR; TCRdb's version includes in-frame clones alone and lacks a portion of them. The table has approximately 150,000 clones, around 80% seen once. Source material: PBMCs. Source of these receptors: a man in his late teens or twenties in good health and CMV-seropositive.

CDR3 bases: TGTGCCAGCAGTGAAATGCAAGGCGGCCGGACTGAAGCTTTCTTT. Translation gives CASSEMQGGRTEAFF. The V gene is TRBV25-1, the J gene TRBJ1-1; no clear D. The CDR3 runs to 15 residues. Trimming took 2 bases from V and 5 from J, leaving 15 bases between them. The V gene's germline CDR1 is MGHDK and CDR2 SYGVNS.

V is TRBV19 and J is TRBJ2-7; D might be TRBD2 (5 bases). This CDR3 has 16 residues. Between the trimmed V and J ends, which lost 0 bases and 2 bases, there was a span of 14 bases. In germline, CDR1 is LNHDA, CDR2 SQIVND (reference sequence). The CDR3 spells CASSIDRAAEPYEQYF. The CDR3 bases are TGTGCCAGTAGTATAGATCGGGCAGCGGAACCCTACGAGCAGTACTTC.

With regard to this clone: Other DNA sequences in the sample encode the same CDR3. The chain joins TRBV28 to TRBJ1-5; D is undetermined. Per germline, CDR1 MDHEN and CDR2 SYDVKM. V was cut by 3 bases and J by 0 bases, with 6 bases left in between. The CDR3 consists of 14 residues. CDR3 nucleotide sequence: TGTGCCAGCAGTTTTCAGATTAGCAATCAGCCCCAGCATTTT. Translation: CASSFQISNQPQHF.

J is TRBJ1-2 and V is TRBV9; the match to TRBD1 covers 9 bases. CDR3 length: 15 residues. In germline, CDR1 is SGDLS, CDR2 YYNGEE. With 0 bases clipped from V and 6 bases from J, the junction kept 6 bases outside the gene matches. Here the CDR3 reads CASSVVTGGMNGYTF. The CDR3 DNA follows: TGTGCCAGCAGCGTAGTGACAGGGGGGATGAATGGCTACACCTTC.

CDR3 DNA: TGTGCCAGTAGCCCGGTGCCCCTGACTGAAGCTTTCTTT. Translating gives CASSPVPLTEAFF. The chain combines TRBV19 with TRBJ1-1; no firm D call. Trimming shortened V by 6 bases and J by 5 bases, and 13 bases separated the two germline ends. The germline V gene encodes CDR1 LNHDA and CDR2 SQIVND (reference sequence). The CDR3 length is 13 residues.

The rearrangement uses TRBV9 and TRBJ1-1; possible D gene TRBD1, 6 bases. Germline V gives CDR1 SGDLS, CDR2 YYNGEE. Trimming took off 0 bases at V and 0 bases at J, with 9 bases between the two ends. The CDR3 is made up of 15 amino acids. CDR3 sequence reads: CASSVEGGLNTEAFF. CDR3 nucleotide sequence: TGTGCCAGCAGCGTAGAGGGGGGGCTGAACACTGAAGCTTTCTTT.